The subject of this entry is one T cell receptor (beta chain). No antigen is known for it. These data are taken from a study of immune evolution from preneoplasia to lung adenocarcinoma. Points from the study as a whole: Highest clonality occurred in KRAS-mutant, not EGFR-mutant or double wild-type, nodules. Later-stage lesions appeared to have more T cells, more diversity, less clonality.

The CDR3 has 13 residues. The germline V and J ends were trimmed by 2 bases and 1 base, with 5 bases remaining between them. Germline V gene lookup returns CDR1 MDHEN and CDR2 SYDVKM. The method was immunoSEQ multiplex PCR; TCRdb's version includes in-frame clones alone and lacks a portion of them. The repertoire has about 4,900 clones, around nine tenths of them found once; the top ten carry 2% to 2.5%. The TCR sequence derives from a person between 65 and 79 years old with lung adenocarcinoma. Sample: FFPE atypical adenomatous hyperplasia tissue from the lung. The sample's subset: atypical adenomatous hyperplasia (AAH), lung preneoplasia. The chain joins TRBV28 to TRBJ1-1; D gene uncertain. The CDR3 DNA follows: TGTGCCAGCAGTTTACCCCGGAACACTGAAGCTTTCTTT. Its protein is CASSLPRNTEAFF.